This TCR beta chain was recorded in a study of graft-versus-host responses after intestinal transplantation (dated by TCRdb to the early 2020s). With regard to the full study: Multivisceral, liver-intestinal, or isolated intestinal transplants were received by the recipients. The cohort enrolled some 23 intestinal transplant recipients including one retransplant, and a few patients lacking pretransplant specimens were excluded. A peak of at least 4% donor T cells among recipient peripheral blood mononuclear cells was the definition used for donor T cell macrochimerism. To identify alloreactive clones, pre-transplant mixed lymphocyte reaction products were sequenced and then compared with unstimulated pre-transplant donor and recipient T cells. All recipients received anti-thymocyte globulin induction followed by maintenance tacrolimus and steroids for roughly three years. Graft-versus-host and host-versus-graft alloreactive T cell clones were tracked in the graft, circulation and bone marrow after intestinal transplantation using bulk TCR-beta CDR3 sequencing. Rather than going through the commercial service, samples from a few later patients were sequenced in-house on an Illumina MiSeq and processed with MiXCR.

Sample time point, as interpreted from the label and publication: cells obtained before transplantation from donor or recipient. CD3+CD4+ and CD3+CD8+ populations were FACS-sorted from unstimulated pre-transplant donor and recipient cells taken from spleen or lymph nodes. The full study reports these points: Early after transplant, peak levels of circulating GvH clones were associated with declines in HvG clones. Conclusions were limited by the relatively low number and heterogeneity of intestinal transplant patients. GvH clones turned up in recipient bone marrow, with some appearing earlier in ileal mucosa or blood, a pattern consistent with an intestinal mucosal origin. Patients with donor T cell macrochimerism had high GvH to HvG T cell clonal ratios in their allografts.

In regard to this clone: Its antigen specificity is not known. There are no base qualities to consult, and no much larger clone falls within one base.

The CDR3 contains 13 residues, cysteine and phenylalanine counted. The DNA shown is the 39-base CDR3, in frame from base 1. CDR1 and CDR2 were assigned from the germline V gene as MGHDK and SYGVNS. V and J are truncated by 3 bases and 8 bases respectively, leaving an intervening sequence of 8 bases. Libraries were made using the immunoSEQ multiplex PCR assay. In most patients, genomic DNA was isolated using the Qiagen DNeasy Blood and Tissue Kit and sent frozen to Adaptive Biotechnologies for TCR sequencing. For most patients, high-throughput TCR-beta CDR3 sequencing of genomic DNA was performed by Adaptive Biotechnologies. The original pipeline was this. TCR sequencing data for 18 patients were retrieved from Adaptive's ImmunoSEQ software; a few other patients were processed with MiXCR and VDJtools. To correct CD4 versus CD8 sorting errors, any sequence found in both subsets at a frequency ratio below 5:1 was removed. CDR3 nucleotide sequences shared by donor and recipient were removed because the origin of these sequences could not be assigned. Alloreactive clones required at least 2-fold expansion over unstimulated cells and minimum CFSE-low frequency of 0.002% (template counts) or 0.001% (read counts). A clone was considered mappable if detected in the sequenced pre-transplant spleen, lymph node, or MLR CFSE-low populations of the donor or recipient. Cumulative frequency of alloreactive clones was calculated as a percentage of all sequences weighted by copy number. The clones in this table, taken by TCRdb from immuneACCESS, are in-frame only. Not every clone is retained; where verified, under half of the shortfall comes from an unresolved V gene, and the cause of the rest is unknown. The DNA gave D and trimming, while V, J and clone size come from that table. Recorded for this sample are about 78,000 clones; around 91% of them occurred a single time. 3.5% to 5% of the sample is in the top ten clones.

The source material was unstimulated CD8+ T cells sorted from spleen or lymph node cells, sampled before transplant. Recombination linked TRBV25-1 to TRBJ1-6; the D gene remains uncertain. The receptor was derived from a human donor who was the organ donor for an intestinal transplant. The CDR3 reads CASSEIAYSPLHF. The nucleotide sequence is TGTGCCAGCAGTGAGATAGCCTATTCACCCCTCCACTTT.